This T cell receptor beta chain is drawn from a study of T cell responses to AZD1222 COVID-19 vaccine. Study results and caveats: Repertoires in all cases were sampled only once the peak T cell response had passed. The number of AZD1222 recipients seropositive at baseline was only 5 to 7. Researchers report vaccine-associated CD4 TCRs spanning spike, with dominance at 160-218 and 743-854. After two AZD1222 doses, spike-specific TCR breadth and depth rose versus day 0.

CDR3 length: 15 amino acids. V was pared by 4 bases and J by 4 bases, with 5 bases of the junction left unmatched. The germline gives CDR1 LNHDA, CDR2 SQIVND (reference sequence). This clone was found once. What it recognizes is unknown. Data came from immunoSEQ multiplex PCR; TCRdb stores just in-frame clones and leaves some out. The profile shows around 85,000 clones, 80% to 90% of them singletons. The rearrangement uses TRBV19 and TRBJ2-2; 8 positions match TRBD1. The input for sequencing was peripheral blood, taken on day 0 of AZD1222 vaccination. This clonotype originated in an adult in good health. The CDR3 protein is CASSTGGASTGELFF. The DNA of the CDR3 is TGTGCCAGTAGTACAGGGGGCGCTAGCACCGGGGAGCTGTTTTTT.